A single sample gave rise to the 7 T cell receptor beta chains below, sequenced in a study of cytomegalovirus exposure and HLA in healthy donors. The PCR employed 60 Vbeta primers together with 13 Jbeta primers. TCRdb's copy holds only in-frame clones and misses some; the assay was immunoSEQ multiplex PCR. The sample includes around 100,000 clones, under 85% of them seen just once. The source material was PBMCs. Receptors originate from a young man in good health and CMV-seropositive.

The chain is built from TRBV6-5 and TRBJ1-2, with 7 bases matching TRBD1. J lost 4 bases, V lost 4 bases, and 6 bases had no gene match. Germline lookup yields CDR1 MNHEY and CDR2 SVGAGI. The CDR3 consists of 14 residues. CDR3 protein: CASSFRQGAYGYTF. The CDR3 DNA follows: TGTGCCAGCAGTTTTCGACAGGGCGCCTATGGCTACACCTTC.

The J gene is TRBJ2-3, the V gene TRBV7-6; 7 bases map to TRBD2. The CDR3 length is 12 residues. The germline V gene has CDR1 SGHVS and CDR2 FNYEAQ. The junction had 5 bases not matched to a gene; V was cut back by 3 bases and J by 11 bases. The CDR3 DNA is TGTGCCAGCAGCTTGGAGCGGGGCCGGCAGTATTTT. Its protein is CASSLERGRQYF.

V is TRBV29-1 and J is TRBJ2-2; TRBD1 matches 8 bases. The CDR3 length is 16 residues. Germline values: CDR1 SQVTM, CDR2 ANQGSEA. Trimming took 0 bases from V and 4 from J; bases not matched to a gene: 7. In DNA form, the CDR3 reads TGCAGCGTTGAAGATCGGAGGACAGGGAGCACCGGGGAGCTGTTTTTT. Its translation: CSVEDRRTGSTGELFF.

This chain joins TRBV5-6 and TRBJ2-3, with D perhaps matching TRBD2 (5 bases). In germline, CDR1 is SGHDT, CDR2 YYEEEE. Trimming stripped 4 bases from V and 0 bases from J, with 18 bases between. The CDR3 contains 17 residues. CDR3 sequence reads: CASSLLVRLLSTDTQYF. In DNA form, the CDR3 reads TGTGCCAGCAGCCTCCTGGTCAGACTATTAAGCACAGATACGCAGTATTTT.

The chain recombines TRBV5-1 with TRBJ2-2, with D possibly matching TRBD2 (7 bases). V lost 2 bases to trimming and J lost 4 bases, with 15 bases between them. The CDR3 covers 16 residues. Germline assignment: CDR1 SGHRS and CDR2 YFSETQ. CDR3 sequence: CASSLGAGAGTGELFF. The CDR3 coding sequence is TGCGCCAGCAGCTTAGGTGCGGGGGCTGGCACCGGGGAGCTGTTTTTT.

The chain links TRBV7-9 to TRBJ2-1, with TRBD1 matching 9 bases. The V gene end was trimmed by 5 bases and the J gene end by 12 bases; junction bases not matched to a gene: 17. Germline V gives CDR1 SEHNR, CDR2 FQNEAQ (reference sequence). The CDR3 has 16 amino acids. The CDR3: CASSPWEDRGTGGQFF. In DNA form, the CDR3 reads TGTGCCAGCAGCCCGTGGGAGGACAGGGGTACGGGTGGGCAGTTCTTC. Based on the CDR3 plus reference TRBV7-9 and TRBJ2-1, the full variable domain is DTGVSQNPRHKITKRGQNVTFRCDPISEHNRLYWYRQTLGQGPEFLTYFQNEAQLEKSRLLSDRFSAERPKGSFSTLEIQRTEQGDSAMYLCASSPWEDRGTGGQFFGPGTRLTVL.

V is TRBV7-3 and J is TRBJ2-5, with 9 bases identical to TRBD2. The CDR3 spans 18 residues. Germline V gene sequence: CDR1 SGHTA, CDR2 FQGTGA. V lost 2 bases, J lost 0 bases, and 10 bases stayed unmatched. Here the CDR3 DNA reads TGTGCCAGCAGCTTACCCCGCCCTAGCGGGGAGTACCAAGAGACCCAGTACTTC. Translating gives CASSLPRPSGEYQETQYF.